The source of this T cell receptor (beta chain) is a study of T-cell reconstitution after alpha-beta-depleted transplantation in children. This clonotype showed up many times. Using unique molecular identifiers, the investigators prepared the TCRbeta library. MiXCR, applied by TCRdb to the PCR reads, yields one record per CDR3 protein. The sample has over 400,000 distinct CDR3 sequences; under 15% are singletons. CDR3 length equals 13 residues. The V gene end was trimmed by 4 bases and the J gene end by 7 bases; junction bases not matched to a gene: 4. CDR1 MNHEY and CDR2 SVGEGT come from the germline V gene.

This sequence originates from a human donor who donated a stem cell graft to a child with combined immunodeficiency. The chain carries TRBV6-2 or TRBV6-3 and TRBJ2-1, with TRBD2 identical over 7 bases. This sample comprised PBMCs from the stem cell graft donor, obtained from the stem cell graft. The CDR3 region has the DNA TGTGCCAGCAGTTCCGGGACTAAGAATGAGCAGTTCTTC. Protein: CASSSGTKNEQFF.